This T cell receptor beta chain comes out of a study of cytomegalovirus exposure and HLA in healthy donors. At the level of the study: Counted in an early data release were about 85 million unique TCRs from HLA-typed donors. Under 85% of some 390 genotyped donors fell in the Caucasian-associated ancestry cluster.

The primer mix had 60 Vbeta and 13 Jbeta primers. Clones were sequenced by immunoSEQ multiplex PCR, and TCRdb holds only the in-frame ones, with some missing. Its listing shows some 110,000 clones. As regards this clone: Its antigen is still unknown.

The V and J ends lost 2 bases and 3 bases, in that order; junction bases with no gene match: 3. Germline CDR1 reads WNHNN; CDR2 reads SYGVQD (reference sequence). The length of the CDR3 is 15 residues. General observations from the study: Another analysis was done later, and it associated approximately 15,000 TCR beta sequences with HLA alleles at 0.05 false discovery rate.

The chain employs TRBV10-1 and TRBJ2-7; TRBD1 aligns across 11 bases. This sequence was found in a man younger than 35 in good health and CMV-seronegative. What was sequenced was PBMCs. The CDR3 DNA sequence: TGCGCCAGCAGTGAGGGCGGGACAGGGGGCTACGAGCAGTACTTC. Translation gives CASSEGGTGGYEQYF.